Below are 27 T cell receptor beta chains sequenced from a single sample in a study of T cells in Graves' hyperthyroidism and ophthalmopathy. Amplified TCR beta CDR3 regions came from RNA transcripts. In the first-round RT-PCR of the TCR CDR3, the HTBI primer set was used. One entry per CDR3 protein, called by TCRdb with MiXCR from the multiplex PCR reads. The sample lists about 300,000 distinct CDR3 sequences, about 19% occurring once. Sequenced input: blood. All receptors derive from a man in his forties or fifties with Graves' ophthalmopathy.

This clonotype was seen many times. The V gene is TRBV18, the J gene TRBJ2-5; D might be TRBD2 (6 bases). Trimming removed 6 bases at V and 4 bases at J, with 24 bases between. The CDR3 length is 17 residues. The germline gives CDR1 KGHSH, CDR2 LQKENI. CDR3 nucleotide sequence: TGTGCCAGCTCGCCCCAGAGGCTTGGGGGGTCCCCAGAGACCCAGTACTTC. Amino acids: CASSPQRLGGSPETQYF.

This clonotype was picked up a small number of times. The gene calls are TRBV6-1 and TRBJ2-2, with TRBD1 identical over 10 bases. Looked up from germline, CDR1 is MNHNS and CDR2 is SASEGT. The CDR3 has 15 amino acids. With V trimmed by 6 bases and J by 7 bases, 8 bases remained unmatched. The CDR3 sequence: CASRGDRGRIGELFF. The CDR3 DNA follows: TGTGCCAGCAGGGGGGACAGGGGAAGAATCGGGGAGCTGTTTTTT.

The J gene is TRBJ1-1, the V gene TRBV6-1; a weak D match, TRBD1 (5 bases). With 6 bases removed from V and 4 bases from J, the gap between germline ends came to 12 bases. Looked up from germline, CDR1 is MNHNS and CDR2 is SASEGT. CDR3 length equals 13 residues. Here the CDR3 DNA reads TGTGCCAGCAGGCAGGGTATAGGCACTGAAGCTTTCTTT. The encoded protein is CASRQGIGTEAFF.

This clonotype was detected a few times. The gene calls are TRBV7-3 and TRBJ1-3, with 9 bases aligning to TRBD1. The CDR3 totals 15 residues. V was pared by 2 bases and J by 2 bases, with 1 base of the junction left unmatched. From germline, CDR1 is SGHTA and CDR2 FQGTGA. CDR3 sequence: CASSLGTGPGNTIYF. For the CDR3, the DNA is TGTGCCAGCAGCTTAGGGACAGGGCCTGGAAACACCATATATTTT.

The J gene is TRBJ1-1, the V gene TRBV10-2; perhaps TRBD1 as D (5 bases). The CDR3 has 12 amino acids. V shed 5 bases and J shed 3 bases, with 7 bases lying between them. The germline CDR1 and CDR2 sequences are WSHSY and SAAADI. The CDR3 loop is CASSLTDTEAFF. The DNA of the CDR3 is TGCGCCAGCAGTTTGACAGACACTGAAGCTTTCTTT.

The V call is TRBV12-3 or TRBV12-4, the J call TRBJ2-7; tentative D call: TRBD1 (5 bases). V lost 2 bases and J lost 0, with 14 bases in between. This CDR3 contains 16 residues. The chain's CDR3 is CASSLRAGPSSYEQYF. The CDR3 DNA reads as TGTGCCAGCAGTTTACGGGCAGGGCCGAGCTCCTACGAGCAGTACTTC.

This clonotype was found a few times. CDR3 loop: CASSRVLTDTQYF. The CDR3 DNA sequence: TGTGCCAGCAGTCGGGTACTCACAGATACGCAGTATTTT. The genes are TRBV9 and TRBJ2-3; no reliable D call. Germline CDR1 SGDLS, CDR2 YYNGEE. The CDR3 covers 13 residues. The V end was cut by 5 bases, the J end by 2 bases, with 9 bases between.

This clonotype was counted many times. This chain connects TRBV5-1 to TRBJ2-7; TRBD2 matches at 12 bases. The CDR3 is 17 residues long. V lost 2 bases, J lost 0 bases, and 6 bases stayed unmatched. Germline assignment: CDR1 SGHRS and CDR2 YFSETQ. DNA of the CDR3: TGCGCCAGCAGCTTCGGACTAGCGGGACCGAGCTCCTACGAGCAGTACTTC. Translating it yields CASSFGLAGPSSYEQYF.

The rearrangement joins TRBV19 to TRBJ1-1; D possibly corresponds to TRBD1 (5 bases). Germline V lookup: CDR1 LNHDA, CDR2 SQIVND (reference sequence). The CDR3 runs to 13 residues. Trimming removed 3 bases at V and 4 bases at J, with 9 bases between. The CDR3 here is CASSMGGSTEAFF. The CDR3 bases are TGTGCCAGTAGTATGGGGGGGAGCACTGAAGCTTTCTTT.

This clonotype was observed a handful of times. For the CDR3, the DNA is TGTGCCAGCAGCGGGCGAGTGGATTTCTACGAGCAGTACTTC. It yields the protein CASSGRVDFYEQYF. The chain couples TRBV28 to TRBJ2-7; no definite D call. The CDR3 totals 14 residues. Germline CDR1 reads MDHEN; CDR2 reads SYDVKM. Trimming stripped 6 bases from V and 3 bases from J, with 15 bases between.

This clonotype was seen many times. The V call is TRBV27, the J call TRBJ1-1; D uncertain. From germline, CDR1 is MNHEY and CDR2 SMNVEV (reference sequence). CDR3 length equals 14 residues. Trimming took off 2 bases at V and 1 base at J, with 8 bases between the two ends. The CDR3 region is CASSLRRANTEAFF. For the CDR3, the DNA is TGTGCCAGCAGTTTAAGACGCGCGAACACTGAAGCTTTCTTT.

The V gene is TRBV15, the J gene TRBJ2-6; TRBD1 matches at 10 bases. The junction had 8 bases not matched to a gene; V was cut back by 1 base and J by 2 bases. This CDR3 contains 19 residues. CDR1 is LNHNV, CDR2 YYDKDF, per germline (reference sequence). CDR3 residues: CATSRAPRDRGPGANVLTF. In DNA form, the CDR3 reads TGTGCCACCAGCAGAGCCCCCCGGGACAGGGGACCTGGGGCCAACGTCCTGACTTTC.

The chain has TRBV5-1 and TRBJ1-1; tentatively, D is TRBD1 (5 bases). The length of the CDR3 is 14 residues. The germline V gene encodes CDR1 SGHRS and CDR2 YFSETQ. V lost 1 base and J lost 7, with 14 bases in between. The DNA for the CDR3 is TGCGCCAGCAGCTTGTCACACCAAAGGGGTGAAGCTTTCTTT. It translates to CASSLSHQRGEAFF.

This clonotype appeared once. The CDR3 DNA follows: TGTGCCAGCAGCGTAAGATGGGACAGGGTCTACAATGAGCAGTTCTTC. Translated: CASSVRWDRVYNEQFF. The V call is TRBV9, the J call TRBJ2-1, with 9 bases lining up with TRBD1. In germline, CDR1 is SGDLS, CDR2 YYNGEE. The CDR3 contains 16 residues. J lost 3 bases, V lost 1 base, and 5 bases had no gene match.

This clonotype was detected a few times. CDR3: CSARDVLAGVGEQYF. The CDR3, as DNA: TGCAGTGCTAGAGATGTTCTAGCGGGAGTCGGCGAGCAGTACTTC. The chain recombines TRBV20-1 with TRBJ2-7; 10 bases match TRBD2. V lost 0 bases, J lost 6 bases, and 8 bases stayed unmatched. This CDR3 has 15 amino acids. Germline CDR1 reads DFQATT; CDR2 reads SNEGSKA (reference sequence).

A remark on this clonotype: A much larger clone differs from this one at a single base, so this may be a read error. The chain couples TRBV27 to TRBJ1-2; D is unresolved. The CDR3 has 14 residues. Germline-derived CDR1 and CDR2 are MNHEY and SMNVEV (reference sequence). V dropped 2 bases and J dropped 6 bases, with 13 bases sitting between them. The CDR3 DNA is TGTGCCAGCAGTTTAGCGGCCCCACTGGATGGCTACACCTTC. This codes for CASSLAAPLDGYTF.

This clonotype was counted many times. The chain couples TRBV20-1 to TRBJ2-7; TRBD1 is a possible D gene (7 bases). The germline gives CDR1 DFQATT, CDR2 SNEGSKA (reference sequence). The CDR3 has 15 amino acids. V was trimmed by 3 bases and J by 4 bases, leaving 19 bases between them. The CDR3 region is CSASGSGGKNYEQYF. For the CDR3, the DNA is TGCAGTGCTAGTGGCTCAGGGGGGAAAAATTACGAGCAGTACTTC.

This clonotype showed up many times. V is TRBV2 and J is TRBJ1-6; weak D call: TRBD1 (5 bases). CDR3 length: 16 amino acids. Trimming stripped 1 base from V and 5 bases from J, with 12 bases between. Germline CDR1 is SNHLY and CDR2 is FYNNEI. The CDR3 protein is CASSEEPGANNSPLHF. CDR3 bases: TGTGCCAGCAGTGAAGAGCCCGGGGCCAATAATTCACCCCTCCACTTT. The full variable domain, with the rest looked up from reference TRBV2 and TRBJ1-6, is EPEVTQTPSHQVTQMGQEVILRCVPISNHLYFYWYRQILGQKVEFLVSFYNNEISEKSEIFDDQFSVERPDGSNFTLKIRSTKLEDSAMYFCASSEEPGANNSPLHFGNGTRLTVT.

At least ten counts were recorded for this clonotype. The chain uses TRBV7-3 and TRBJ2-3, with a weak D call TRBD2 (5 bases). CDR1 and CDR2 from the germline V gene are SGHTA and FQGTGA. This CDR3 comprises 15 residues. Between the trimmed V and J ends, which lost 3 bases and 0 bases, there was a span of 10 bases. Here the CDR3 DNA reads TGTGCCAGCAGCTTCGGGGATCGAAGCACAGATACGCAGTATTTT. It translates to CASSFGDRSTDTQYF.

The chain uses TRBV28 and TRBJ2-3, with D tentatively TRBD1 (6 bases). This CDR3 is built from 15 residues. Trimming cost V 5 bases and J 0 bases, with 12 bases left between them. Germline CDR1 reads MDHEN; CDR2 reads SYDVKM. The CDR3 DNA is TGTGCCAGCAGTCCAGGGACAAAAAGCACAGATACGCAGTATTTT. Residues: CASSPGTKSTDTQYF.

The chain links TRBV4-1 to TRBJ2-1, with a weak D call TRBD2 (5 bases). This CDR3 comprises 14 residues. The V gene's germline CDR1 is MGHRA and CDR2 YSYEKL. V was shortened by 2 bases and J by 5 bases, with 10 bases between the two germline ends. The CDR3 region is CASSQLNGDNEQFF. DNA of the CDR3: TGCGCCAGCAGCCAATTAAACGGGGACAATGAGCAGTTCTTC.

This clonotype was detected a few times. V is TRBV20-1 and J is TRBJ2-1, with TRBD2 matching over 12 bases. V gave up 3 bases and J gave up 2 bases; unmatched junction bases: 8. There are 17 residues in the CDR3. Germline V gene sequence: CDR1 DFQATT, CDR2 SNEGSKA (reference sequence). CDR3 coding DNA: TGCAGTGCTAGTGGGGTGGCTAGCGGGAGGGCCTACAATGAGCAGTTCTTC. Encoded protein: CSASGVASGRAYNEQFF.

In nucleotides, the CDR3 is TGTGCCAGCAGCGTAGAAGGCAGCCCCGGGGGTGAGCAGTTCTTC. The encoded protein is CASSVEGSPGGEQFF. The rearrangement links TRBV9 to TRBJ2-1; D possibly corresponds to TRBD2 (6 bases). Looked up from germline, CDR1 is SGDLS and CDR2 is YYNGEE. The CDR3 consists of 15 residues. Trimming stripped 0 bases from V and 9 bases from J, with 16 bases between.

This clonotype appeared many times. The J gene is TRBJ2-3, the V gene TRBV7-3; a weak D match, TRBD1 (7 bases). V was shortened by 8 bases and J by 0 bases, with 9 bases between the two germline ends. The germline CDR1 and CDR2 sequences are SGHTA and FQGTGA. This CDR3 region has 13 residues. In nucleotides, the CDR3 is TGTGCCAGCGCAGGGGGGAGCACAGATACGCAGTATTTT. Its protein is CASAGGSTDTQYF.

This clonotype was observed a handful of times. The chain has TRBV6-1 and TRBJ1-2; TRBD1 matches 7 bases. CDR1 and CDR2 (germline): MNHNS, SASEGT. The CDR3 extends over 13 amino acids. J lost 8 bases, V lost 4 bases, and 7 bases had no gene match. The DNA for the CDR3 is TGTGCCAGCAGTGTTACAGGGGCAGACGGCTACACCTTC. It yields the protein CASSVTGADGYTF.

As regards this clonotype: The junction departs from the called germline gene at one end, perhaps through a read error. The CDR3 is CVWTPSTGAYGYTF. The CDR3 DNA sequence: TGTGTCTGGACCCCGTCTACAGGGGCCTATGGCTACACCTTC. The gene calls are TRBV30 and TRBJ1-2; 7 bases line up with TRBD1. The CDR3 consists of 14 residues. Germline values: CDR1 GTSNPN, CDR2 SVGIG (reference sequence).

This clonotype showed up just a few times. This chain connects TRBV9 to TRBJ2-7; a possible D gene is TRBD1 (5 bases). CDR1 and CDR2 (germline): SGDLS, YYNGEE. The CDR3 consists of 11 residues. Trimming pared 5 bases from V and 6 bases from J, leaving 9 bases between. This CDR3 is CASSSGFEQYF. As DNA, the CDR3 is TGTGCCAGCAGTTCAGGGTTCGAGCAGTACTTC. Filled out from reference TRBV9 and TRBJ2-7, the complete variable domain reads DSGVTQTPKHLITATGQRVTLRCSPRSGDLSVYWYQQSLDQGLQFLIQYYNGEERAKGNILERFSAQQFPDLHSELNLSSLELGDSALYFCASSSGFEQYFGPGTRLTVT.